One and the same sample provided the 7 T cell receptor beta chains below, sequenced in a study of T cell responses to AZD1222 COVID-19 vaccine. Repertoires were generated with immunoSEQ multiplex PCR, while TCRdb's copy carries only in-frame clones and drops some. The sample has some 170,000 clones; 90% to 95% are singletons. The sequenced sample was peripheral blood, obtained 28 days after the second dose of the MenACWY control vaccine. These receptors originate from an adult who received the MenACWY meningococcal vaccine as a control.

The chain couples TRBV20-1 to TRBJ1-4; D is perhaps TRBD1 (5 bases). The CDR3 is made up of 11 amino acids. The V end was cut by 4 bases, the J end by 8 bases, with 8 bases between. The germline V gene has CDR1 DFQATT and CDR2 SNEGSKA (reference sequence). The CDR3 DNA sequence: TGCAGTGCTAACCGGGGGGAAAAACTGTTTTTT. This translates into CSANRGEKLFF.

The rearrangement links TRBV19 to TRBJ1-6; a weak D match, TRBD1 (6 bases). V dropped 6 bases and J dropped 4 bases, with 13 bases sitting between them. The CDR3 length is 15 residues. CDR1 and CDR2 (germline): LNHDA, SQIVND (reference sequence). The CDR3 protein is CASRTGGSYNSPLHF. The CDR3 coding sequence is TGTGCCAGTAGGACAGGCGGGTCTTATAATTCACCCCTCCACTTT.

The chain carries TRBV5-5 and TRBJ1-6; TRBD1 is a possible D gene (5 bases). V shed 4 bases and J shed 7 bases, with 21 bases lying between them. The CDR3 length is 17 residues. Germline V gene data show CDR1 as SGHKS and CDR2 as YYEKEE (reference sequence). The DNA of the CDR3 is TGTGCCAGCAGCCAAGATCTATCTTGGGGCCAAAATTCACCCCTCCACTTT. This encodes CASSQDLSWGQNSPLHF.

The V call is TRBV7-2, the J call TRBJ2-5; 11 bases agree with TRBD1. The V gene's germline CDR1 is SGHTA and CDR2 FQGNSA. The CDR3 extends over 14 amino acids. V gave up 1 base and J gave up 7 bases; unmatched junction bases: 2. CDR3 region: CASSLEGQGVTQYF. In DNA form, the CDR3 reads TGTGCCAGCAGCTTAGAGGGACAGGGGGTGACCCAGTACTTC.

A word on this clone: The sample holds other DNA sequences that translate to the same CDR3. This chain connects TRBV10-3 to TRBJ1-6, with D unclear. CDR3 length equals 14 residues. V lost 4 bases and J lost 7, with 11 bases in between. Germline CDR1 ENHRY, CDR2 SYGVKD. The CDR3 DNA reads TGTGCCATCAGTGGGCAGGAGAACAATTCACCCCTCCACTTT. Its protein product is CAISGQENNSPLHF.

The J gene is TRBJ1-1, the V gene TRBV7-9; 7 bases agree with TRBD1. V was pared by 3 bases and J by 3 bases, with 10 bases of the junction left unmatched. Germline CDR1 and CDR2: SEHNR and FQNEAQ (reference sequence). The CDR3 contains 16 residues. CDR3 bases: TGTGCCAGCAGCTTCGCGTTTAGGGGGCGCGACACTGAAGCTTTCTTT. This translates into CASSFAFRGRDTEAFF. Looking up the rest from reference TRBV7-9 and TRBJ1-1 gives the full variable domain: DTGVSQNPRHKITKRGQNVTFRCDPISEHNRLYWYRQTLGQGPEFLTYFQNEAQLEKSRLLSDRFSAERPKGSFSTLEIQRTEQGDSAMYLCASSFAFRGRDTEAFFGQGTRLTVV.

This chain connects TRBV5-4 to TRBJ1-2, with a tentative D call TRBD1 (6 bases). The length of the CDR3 is 12 residues. Trimming took 4 bases from V and 5 from J, leaving 9 bases between them. Germline CDR1 is SGHNT and CDR2 is YYREEE (reference sequence). The DNA for the CDR3 is TGTGCCAGCAGCCGGGACATTTATGGCTACACCTTC. Its protein product is CASSRDIYGYTF.